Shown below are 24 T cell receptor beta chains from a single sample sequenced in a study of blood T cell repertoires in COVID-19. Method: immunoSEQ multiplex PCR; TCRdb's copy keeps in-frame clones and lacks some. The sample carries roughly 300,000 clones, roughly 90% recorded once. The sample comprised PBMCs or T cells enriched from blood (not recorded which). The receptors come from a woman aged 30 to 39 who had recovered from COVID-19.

In DNA, the CDR3 is TGTGCCAGCAGCCTGAGCGGGTCCTCCTACGAGCAGTACTTC. It translates to CASSLSGSSYEQYF. V gene TRBV3-1 (or the pseudogene TRBV3-2) combines with J gene TRBJ2-7; possible D gene TRBD2, 6 bases. Trimming cost V 4 bases and J 0 bases, with 10 bases left between them. Germline assignment: CDR1 LGHDT and CDR2 YNNKEL (reference sequence). CDR3 length: 14 residues.

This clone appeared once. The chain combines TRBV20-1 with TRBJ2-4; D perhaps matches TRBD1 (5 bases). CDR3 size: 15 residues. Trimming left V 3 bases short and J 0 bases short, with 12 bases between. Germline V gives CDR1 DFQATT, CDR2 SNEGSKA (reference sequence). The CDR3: CSASSGRAAKNIQYF. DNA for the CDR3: TGCAGTGCTAGTTCCGGCAGGGCAGCCAAAAACATTCAGTACTTC.

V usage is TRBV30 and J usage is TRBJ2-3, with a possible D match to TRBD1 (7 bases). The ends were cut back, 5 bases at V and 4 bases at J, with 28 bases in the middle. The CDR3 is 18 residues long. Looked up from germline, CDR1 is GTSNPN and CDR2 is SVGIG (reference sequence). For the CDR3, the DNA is TGTGCCTGGGACCTGGGTCTGACTAGGGGGCTTGGCCCAGATACGCAGTATTTT. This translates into CAWDLGLTRGLGPDTQYF.

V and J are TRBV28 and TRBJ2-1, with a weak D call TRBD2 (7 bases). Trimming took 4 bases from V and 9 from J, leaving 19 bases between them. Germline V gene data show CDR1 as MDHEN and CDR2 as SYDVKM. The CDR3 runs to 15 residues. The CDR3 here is CASSSPSGEGGEQFF. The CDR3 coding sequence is TGTGCCAGCAGTTCACCTAGCGGAGAGGGGGGTGAGCAGTTCTTC.

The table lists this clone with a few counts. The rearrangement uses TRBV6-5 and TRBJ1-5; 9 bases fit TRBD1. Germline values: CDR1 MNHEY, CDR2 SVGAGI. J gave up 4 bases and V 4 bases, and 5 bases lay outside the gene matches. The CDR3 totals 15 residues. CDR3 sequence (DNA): TGTGCCAGCAGTTCCACAGGGGGCAGGAATCAGCCCCAGCATTTT. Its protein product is CASSSTGGRNQPQHF.

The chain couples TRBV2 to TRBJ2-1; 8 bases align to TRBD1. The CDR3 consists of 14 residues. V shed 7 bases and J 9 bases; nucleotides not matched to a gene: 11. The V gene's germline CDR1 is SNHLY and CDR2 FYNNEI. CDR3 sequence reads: CASTWPGGDFEQFF. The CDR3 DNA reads TGTGCCAGCACTTGGCCAGGGGGCGATTTTGAGCAGTTCTTC.

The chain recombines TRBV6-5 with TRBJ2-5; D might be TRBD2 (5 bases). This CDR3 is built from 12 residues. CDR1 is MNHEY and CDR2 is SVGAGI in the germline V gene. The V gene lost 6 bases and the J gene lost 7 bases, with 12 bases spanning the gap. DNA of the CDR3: TGTGCCAGCAGCGACGGCGGGTGGACCCAGTACTTC. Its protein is CASSDGGWTQYF.

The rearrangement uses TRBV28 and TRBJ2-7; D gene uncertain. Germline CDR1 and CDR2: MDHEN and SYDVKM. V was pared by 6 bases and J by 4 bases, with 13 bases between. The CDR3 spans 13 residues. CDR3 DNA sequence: TGTGCCAGCAGCGACCGAGCACAGTACGAGCAGTACTTC. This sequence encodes CASSDRAQYEQYF.

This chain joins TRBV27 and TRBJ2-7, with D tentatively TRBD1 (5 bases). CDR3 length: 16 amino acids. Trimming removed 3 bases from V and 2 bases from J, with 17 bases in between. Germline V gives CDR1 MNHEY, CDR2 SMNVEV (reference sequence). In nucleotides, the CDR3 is TGTGCCAGCAGTTTTAGGGGTCCGGCTTTACCCTACGAGCAGTACTTC. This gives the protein CASSFRGPALPYEQYF.

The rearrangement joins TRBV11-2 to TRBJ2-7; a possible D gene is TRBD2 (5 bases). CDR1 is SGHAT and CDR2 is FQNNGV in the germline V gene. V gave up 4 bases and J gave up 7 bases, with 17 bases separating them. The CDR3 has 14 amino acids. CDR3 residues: CASSSQPSPGEQYF. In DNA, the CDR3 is TGTGCCAGCAGCTCCCAGCCCTCCCCGGGGGAGCAGTACTTC.

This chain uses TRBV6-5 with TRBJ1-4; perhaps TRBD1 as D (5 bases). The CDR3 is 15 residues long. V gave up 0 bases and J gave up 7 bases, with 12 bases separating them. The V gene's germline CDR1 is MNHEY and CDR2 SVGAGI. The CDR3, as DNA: TGTGCCAGCAGTTACTCCGGGGGAGCCGGTGAAAAACTGTTTTTT. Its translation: CASSYSGGAGEKLFF.

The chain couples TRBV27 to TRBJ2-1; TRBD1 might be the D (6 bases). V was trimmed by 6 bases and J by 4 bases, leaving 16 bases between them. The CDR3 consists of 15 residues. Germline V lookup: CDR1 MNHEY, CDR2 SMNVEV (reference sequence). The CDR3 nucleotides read TGTGCCAGCAGCTTAAGGACAGCCTCTTACAATGAGCAGTTCTTC. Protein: CASSLRTASYNEQFF.

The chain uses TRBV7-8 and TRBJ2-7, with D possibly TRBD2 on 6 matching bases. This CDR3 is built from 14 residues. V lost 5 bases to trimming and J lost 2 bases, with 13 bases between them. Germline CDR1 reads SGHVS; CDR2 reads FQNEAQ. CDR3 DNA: TGTGCCAGCAGCGGGGGGTCCTTTACCTACGAGCAGTACTTC. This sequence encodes CASSGGSFTYEQYF.

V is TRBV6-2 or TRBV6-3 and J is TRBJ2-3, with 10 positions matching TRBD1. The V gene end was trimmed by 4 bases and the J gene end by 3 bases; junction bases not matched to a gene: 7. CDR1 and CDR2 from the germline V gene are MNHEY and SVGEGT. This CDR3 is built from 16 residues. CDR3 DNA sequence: TGTGCCAGCAGTTTCCCCGGGACAGGGGTGACAGATACGCAGTATTTT. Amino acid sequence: CASSFPGTGVTDTQYF.

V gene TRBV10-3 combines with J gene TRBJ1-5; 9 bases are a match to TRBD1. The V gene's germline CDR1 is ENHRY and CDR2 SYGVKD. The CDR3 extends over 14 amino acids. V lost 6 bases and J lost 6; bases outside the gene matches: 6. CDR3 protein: CAIRGQGQGQPQHF. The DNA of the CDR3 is TGTGCCATCAGAGGACAGGGGCAGGGTCAGCCCCAGCATTTT.

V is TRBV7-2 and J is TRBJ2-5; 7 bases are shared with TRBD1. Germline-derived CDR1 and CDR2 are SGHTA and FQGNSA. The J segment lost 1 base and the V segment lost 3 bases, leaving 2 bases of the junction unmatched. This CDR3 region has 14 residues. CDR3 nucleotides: TGTGCCAGCAGCTTTTCAGGGGGCCAAGAGACCCAGTACTTC. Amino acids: CASSFSGGQETQYF.

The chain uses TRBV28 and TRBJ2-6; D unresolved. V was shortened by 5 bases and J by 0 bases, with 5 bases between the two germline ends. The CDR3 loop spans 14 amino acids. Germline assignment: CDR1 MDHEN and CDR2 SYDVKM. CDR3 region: CASSTYSGANVLTF. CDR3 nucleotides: TGTGCCAGCAGTACCTACTCTGGGGCCAACGTCCTGACTTTC.

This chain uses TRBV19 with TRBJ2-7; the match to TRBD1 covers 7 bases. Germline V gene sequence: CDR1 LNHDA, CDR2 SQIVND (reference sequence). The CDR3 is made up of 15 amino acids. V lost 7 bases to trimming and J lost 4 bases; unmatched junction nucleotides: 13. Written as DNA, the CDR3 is TGTGCCAGTAATAACCCGGGACAGCCGCCTTACGAGCAGTACTTC. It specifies CASNNPGQPPYEQYF.

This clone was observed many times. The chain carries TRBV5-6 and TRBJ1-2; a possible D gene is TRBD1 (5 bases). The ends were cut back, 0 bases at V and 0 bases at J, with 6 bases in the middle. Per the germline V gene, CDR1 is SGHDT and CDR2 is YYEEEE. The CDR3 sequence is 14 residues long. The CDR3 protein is CASSLAGTNYGYTF. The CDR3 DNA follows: TGTGCCAGCAGCTTGGCAGGGACTAACTATGGCTACACCTTC.

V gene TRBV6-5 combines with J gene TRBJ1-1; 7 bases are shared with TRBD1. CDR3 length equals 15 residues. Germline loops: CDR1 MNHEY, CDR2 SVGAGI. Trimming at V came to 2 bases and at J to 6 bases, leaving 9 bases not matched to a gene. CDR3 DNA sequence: TGTGCCAGCAGTTACACCCTGACAGGGAATGCTGAAGCTTTCTTT. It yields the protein CASSYTLTGNAEAFF.

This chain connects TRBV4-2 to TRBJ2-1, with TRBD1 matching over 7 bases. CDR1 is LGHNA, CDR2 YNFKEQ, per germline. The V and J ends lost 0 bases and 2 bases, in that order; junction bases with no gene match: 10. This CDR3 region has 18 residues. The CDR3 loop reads CASSQDRQGSLTYNEQFF. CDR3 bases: TGTGCCAGCAGCCAAGATCGACAGGGATCCCTCACCTACAATGAGCAGTTCTTC.

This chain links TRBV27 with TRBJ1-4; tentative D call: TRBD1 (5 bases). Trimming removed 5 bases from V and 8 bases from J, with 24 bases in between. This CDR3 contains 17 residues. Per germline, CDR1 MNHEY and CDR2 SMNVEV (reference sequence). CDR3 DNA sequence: TGTGCCAGCAGTGCCAGGGAGGTTGGCCGGTCGGTCGAAAAACTGTTTTTT. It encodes CASSAREVGRSVEKLFF.

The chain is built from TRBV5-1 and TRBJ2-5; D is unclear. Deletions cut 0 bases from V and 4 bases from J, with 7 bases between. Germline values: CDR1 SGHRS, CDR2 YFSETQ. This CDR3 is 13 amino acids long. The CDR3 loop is CASSLATGETQYF. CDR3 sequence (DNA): TGCGCCAGCAGCTTGGCCACGGGAGAGACCCAGTACTTC.

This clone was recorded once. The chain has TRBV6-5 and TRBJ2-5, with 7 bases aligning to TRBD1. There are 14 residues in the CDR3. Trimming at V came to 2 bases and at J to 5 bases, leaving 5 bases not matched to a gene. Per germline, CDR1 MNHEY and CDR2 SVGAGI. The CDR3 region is CASSYRDRVETQYF. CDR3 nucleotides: TGTGCCAGCAGTTACCGAGACAGGGTTGAGACCCAGTACTTC.